This T cell receptor beta chain was sequenced during a study of OX40 agonist ivuxolimab in advanced cancers. Repertoires were generated with immunoSEQ multiplex PCR, while TCRdb's copy carries only in-frame clones and drops some. This table has about 13,000 clones, 75% to 90% appearing once. Germline V gives CDR1 PRHDT, CDR2 FYEKMQ (reference sequence). Trimming left V 1 base short and J 3 bases short, with 9 bases between. CDR3 length equals 15 residues. The material was CD4+ or CD8+ T cells sorted from blood, obtained in a trial of the OX40 agonist ivuxolimab. J is TRBJ1-4 and V is TRBV13; D is ambiguous. The source of this sequence is an adult with an advanced solid tumor such as melanoma, head and neck, liver or kidney cancer. CDR3 in amino acids: CASSLVGMANEKLFF. The CDR3 DNA sequence: TGTGCCAGCAGCTTAGTTGGGATGGCTAATGAAAAACTGTTTTTT. The full variable domain, its missing parts supplied by reference TRBV13 and TRBJ1-4, is AAGVIQSPRHLIKEKRETATLKCYPIPRHDTVYWYQQGPGQDPQFLISFYEKMQSDKGSIPDRFSAQQFSDYHSELNMSSLELGDSALYFCASSLVGMANEKLFFGSGTQLSVL.